This paragraph reports one T cell receptor beta chain. These data come from a study of shared clonotypes between healthy human individuals. Deep level was the assay's run setting. Sorted-subset replicate PCR reactions were performed with about 210 ng DNA, corresponding to roughly 30,000 T cell genomes. Sequencing was performed with immunoSEQ multiplex PCR; in TCRdb, only in-frame clones are kept and a portion is missing. The data contain roughly 1,800,000 clones, roughly 95% of them singletons. Cells designated naive CD8 were CD45RO-negative and were positively selected for CCR7, with terminally differentiated effector memory CD45RA+ cells excluded. Sequencing was performed on naive CD8+ T cells sorted from blood. The source of this sequence is a man between 18 and 29 years old in good health.

The CDR3 sequence is CASSWDAQGNEQYF. The CDR3 DNA reads TGCGCCAGCAGCTGGGACGCGCAGGGAAACGAGCAGTACTTC. This chain links TRBV5-1 with TRBJ2-7; the D call may be TRBD1 or TRBD2 (5 bases each). Germline V gene data show CDR1 as SGHRS and CDR2 as YFSETQ. The V gene lost 3 bases and the J gene lost 5 bases, with 15 bases spanning the gap. The CDR3 totals 14 residues.